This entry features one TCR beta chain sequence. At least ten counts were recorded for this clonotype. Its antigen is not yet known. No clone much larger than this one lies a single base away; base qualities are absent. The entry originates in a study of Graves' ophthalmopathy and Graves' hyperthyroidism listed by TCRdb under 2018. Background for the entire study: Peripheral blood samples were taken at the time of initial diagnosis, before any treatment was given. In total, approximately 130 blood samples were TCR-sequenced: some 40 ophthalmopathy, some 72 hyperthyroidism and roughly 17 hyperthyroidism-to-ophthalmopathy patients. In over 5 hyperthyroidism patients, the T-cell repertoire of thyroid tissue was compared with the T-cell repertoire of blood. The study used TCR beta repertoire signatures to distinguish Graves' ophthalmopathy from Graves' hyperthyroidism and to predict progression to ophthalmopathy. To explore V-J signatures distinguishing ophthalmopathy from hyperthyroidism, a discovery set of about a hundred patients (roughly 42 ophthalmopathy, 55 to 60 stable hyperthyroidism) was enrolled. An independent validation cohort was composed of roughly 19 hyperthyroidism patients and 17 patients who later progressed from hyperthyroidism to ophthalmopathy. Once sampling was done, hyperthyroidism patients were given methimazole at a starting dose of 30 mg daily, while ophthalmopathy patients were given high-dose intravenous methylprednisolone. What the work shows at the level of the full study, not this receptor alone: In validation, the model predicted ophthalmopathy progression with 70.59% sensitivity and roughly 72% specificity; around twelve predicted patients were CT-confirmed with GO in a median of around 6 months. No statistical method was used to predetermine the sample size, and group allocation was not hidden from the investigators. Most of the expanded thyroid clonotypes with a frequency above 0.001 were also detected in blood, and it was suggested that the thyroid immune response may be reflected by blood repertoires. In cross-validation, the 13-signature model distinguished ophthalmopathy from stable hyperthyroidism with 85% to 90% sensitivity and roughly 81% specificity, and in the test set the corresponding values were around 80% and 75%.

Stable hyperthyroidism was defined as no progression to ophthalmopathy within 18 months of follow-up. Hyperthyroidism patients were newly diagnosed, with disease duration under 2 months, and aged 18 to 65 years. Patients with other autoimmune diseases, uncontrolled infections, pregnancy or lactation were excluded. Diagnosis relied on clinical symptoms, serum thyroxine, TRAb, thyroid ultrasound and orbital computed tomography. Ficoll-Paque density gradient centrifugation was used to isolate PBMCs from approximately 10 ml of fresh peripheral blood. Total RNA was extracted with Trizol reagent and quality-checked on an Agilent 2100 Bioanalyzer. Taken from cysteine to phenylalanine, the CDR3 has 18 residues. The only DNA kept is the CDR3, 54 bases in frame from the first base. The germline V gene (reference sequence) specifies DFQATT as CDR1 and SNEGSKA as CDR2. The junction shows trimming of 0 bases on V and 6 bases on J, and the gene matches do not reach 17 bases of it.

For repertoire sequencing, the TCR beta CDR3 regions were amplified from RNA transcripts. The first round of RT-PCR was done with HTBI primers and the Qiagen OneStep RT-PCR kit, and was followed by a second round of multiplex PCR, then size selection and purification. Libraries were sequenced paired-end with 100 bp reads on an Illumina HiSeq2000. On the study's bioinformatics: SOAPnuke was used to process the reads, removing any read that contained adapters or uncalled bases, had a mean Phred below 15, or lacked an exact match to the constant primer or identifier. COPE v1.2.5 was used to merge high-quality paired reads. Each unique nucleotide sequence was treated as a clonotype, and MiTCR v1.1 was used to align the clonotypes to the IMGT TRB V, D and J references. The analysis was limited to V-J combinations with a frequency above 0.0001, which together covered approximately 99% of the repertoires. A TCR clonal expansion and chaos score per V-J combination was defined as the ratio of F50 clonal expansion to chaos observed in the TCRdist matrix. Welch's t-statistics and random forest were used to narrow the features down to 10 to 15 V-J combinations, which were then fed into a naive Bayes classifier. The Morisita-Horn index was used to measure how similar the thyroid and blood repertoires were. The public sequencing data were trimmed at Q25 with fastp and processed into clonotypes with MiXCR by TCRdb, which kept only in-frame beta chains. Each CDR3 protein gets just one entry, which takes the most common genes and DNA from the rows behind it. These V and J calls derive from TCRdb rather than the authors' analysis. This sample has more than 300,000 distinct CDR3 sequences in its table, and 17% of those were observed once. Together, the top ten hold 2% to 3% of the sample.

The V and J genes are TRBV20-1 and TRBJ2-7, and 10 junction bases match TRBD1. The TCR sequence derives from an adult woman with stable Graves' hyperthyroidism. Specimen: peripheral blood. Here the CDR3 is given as CSARDPTGGRLFGTEQYF. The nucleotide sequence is TGCAGTGCTAGAGACCCGACAGGGGGCCGTTTGTTTGGAACCGAGCAGTACTTC.